This T cell receptor (beta chain) appears in the sequencing data of a study of cytomegalovirus exposure and HLA in healthy donors. This clone appeared once. PCR amplification relied on 60 Vbeta primers (plus 13 Jbeta primers). Sequenced by immunoSEQ multiplex PCR; TCRdb stores in-frame clones only, minus some. Here the sample spans about 200,000 clones, roughly three quarters being singletons. Germline V lookup: CDR1 SGHAT, CDR2 FQNNGV. V lost 1 base and J lost 4, with 7 bases in between. CDR3 size: 14 residues. The chain joins TRBV11-2 to TRBJ1-4; TRBD1 is a possible D gene (5 bases). The TCR originated in a male donor in good health and CMV-seropositive. Sequencing was carried out using PBMCs. The CDR3, as DNA: TGTGCCAGCAGCTTAGGACAGCTTAATGAAAAACTGTTTTTT. Residues: CASSLGQLNEKLFF.